This T cell receptor (beta chain) was identified during a study of molecular identifiers for immune sequencing clone quantification. Study-wide background: Sequencing covered four of five parts into which replicate RNA from around 20,000 or 100,000 naive CD8 cells was split.

A CD8+CD4-CCR7+CD45RA+ phenotype served as the sorting definition for naive CD8 T cells. CDR1 is MNHEY and CDR2 is SMNVEV in the germline V gene (reference sequence). This CDR3 spans 14 amino acids. The V end lost 2 bases, the J end lost 4 bases, and 11 bases lay between the germline ends. The bulk TCR libraries were made with methods described before and with listed TCR primers. Each CDR3 protein gets one entry after TCRdb re-called the PCR reads with MiXCR. The table shows some 70,000 distinct CDR3 sequences, with roughly 18% occurring only once. Sequencing input: naive CD8+ T cells from blood, with Jurkat cell RNA spiked in. Sample subset: FACS-sorted CD8+CD4-CCR7+CD45RA+ naive T cells. The chain combines TRBV27 with TRBJ1-2, with D unclear. This clonotype was sampled from a human donor in good health. Some libraries in this study had Jurkat cell RNA spiked in. Here the CDR3 DNA reads TGTGCCAGCAGTTTAGACACATCCTTCTATGGCTACACCTTC. Translation gives CASSLDTSFYGYTF.